This T cell receptor beta chain was captured in a study of CD8+CD57+ T cells in acquired aplastic anemia. As for the study in general: The mean DNA yield obtained from sorted CD4+ and CD8+ cells came to approximately 3 ug. General study findings and limits: The number of CD8+ CDR3 sequences shared by patients and controls was roughly 30.

Genomic DNA provided the template from which TCR beta VDJ and CDR3 profiles were obtained. TCRdb re-derived calls from the reads in MiXCR, one entry per CDR3 protein. The table lists approximately 250,000 distinct CDR3 sequences, less than 85% of them singletons. As for this clonotype: The target antigen is unknown.

All sequencing subjects had displayed CD8+CD57+ cell expansion on flow cytometry. Severe acquired aplastic anemia was present in all patients. Patient blood was sampled before any therapy had been received. The germline CDR1 and CDR2 sequences are ENHRY and SYGVKD. The CDR3 extends over 11 amino acids. The V and J ends lost 8 bases and 7 bases respectively, with 9 bases between them. The sequencing sample was made of sorted CD4+, CD8+, or CD8+CD57+ T cells (not recorded which) from PBMCs. The clonotype was recovered from a human donor with aplastic anemia. The J gene is TRBJ2-1, the V gene TRBV10-3, with D possibly being TRBD2 (6 bases). CDR3 bases: TGTGCCATCGGTGCGGGAAATGAGCAGTTCTTC. It yields the protein CAIGAGNEQFF.